This T cell receptor (beta chain) was retrieved from a study of metastatic and nonmetastatic thyroid tumors. Study information: Malignant thyroid and benign thyroid patients provided blood and tumor or nodule tissue whose repertoires were compared. Study-wide points: Reported TCR beta diversity, measured in blood and tumor, was significantly higher for malignant thyroid tumors than for benign nodules.

The sample holds a few counts of this clone. The antigen remains undetermined. The identical CDR3 is also encoded by other nucleotide sequences in the sample. Prior to thyroid surgery, none of the patients had received any treatment. The CDR3 sequence is 16 residues long. CDR1 is MGHRA, CDR2 YSYEKL, per germline. V was pared by 0 bases and J by 2 bases, with 14 bases between. Per the authors' pipeline: For papillary thyroid cancer, a distant-metastasis classifier was constructed from CDR3 differences observed across clinicopathological groups. TCRdb reprocessed the PCR reads via MiXCR. These V and J calls are TCRdb output, not the study's own analysis. The sample has roughly 75,000 clones; approximately 12% are singletons.

The chain joins TRBV4-1 to TRBJ2-7; the D gene is possibly TRBD2 (6 bases). Source material: tumor tissue. The clonotype comes from a female donor with papillary thyroid cancer or a benign thyroid nodule (not recorded which). Some clones in this sample may be carry-over from other donors' samples. DNA for the CDR3: TGCGCCAGCAGCCAAGAGCCGGGACTCGCAACCTACGAGCAGTACTTC. Residues: CASSQEPGLATYEQYF.